Sequencing of this TCR beta chain was carried out in a study of beta chain features in type 1 diabetes. The table lists this clone with a few counts. Its antigen remains unidentified. Expressed TCRB transcripts were sequenced because the isolated RNA had all been reverse transcribed beforehand. This table comes from immunoSEQ multiplex PCR, and its TCRdb copy is limited to in-frame clones, with some not included. Among 120,000 or so clones listed, 17% were seen once. The CDR3 loop spans 13 amino acids. Per germline, CDR1 SGHTA and CDR2 FQGNSA. Trimming cost V 5 bases and J 4 bases, with 10 bases left between them. Study-wide results and limits: Patients with Type 1 diabetes showed moderately but significantly shorter TCRB CDR3s in all four CD4+ subsets.

Sequenced: central memory CD4+ T cells from blood. The sequence was obtained from a man aged 18-30 years with type 1 diabetes. This sequence joins TRBV7-2 and TRBJ2-3; no firm D call. CDR3 loop: CASSPDAADTQYF. CDR3 DNA: TGTGCCAGCAGCCCGGACGCCGCAGATACGCAGTATTTT.